The 26 T cell receptor beta chains reported below all come from one sample, sequenced in a study of cytomegalovirus exposure and HLA in healthy donors. PCR employed 60 Vbeta and 13 Jbeta primers. The table came from immunoSEQ multiplex PCR; TCRdb's copy has only in-frame clones and leaves some out. The sample yields 70,000 or so clones, about 73% seen once. The sample consisted of PBMCs. The receptors stem from a woman aged 55-70 years in good health and CMV-seropositive.

This clone was observed a few times. V usage is TRBV30 and J usage is TRBJ1-2, with 8 bases matching TRBD1. The CDR3 consists of 16 residues. V lost 4 bases, J lost 4 bases, and 14 bases stayed unmatched. Per germline, CDR1 GTSNPN and CDR2 SVGIG (reference sequence). The CDR3 protein is CAWNPTGQVVFYGYTF. The CDR3 coding sequence is TGTGCCTGGAACCCCACGGGACAGGTCGTCTTCTATGGCTACACCTTC. The full variable domain, in which reference TRBV30 and TRBJ1-2 provide the parts outside the CDR3, is SQTIHQWPATLVQPVGSPLSLECTVEGTSNPNLYWYRQAAGRGLQLLFYSVGIGQISSEVPQNLSASRPQDRQFILSSKKLLLSDSGFYLCAWNPTGQVVFYGYTFGSGTRLTVV.

The chain has TRBV7-6 and TRBJ1-1; TRBD1 agrees at 7 bases. V was clipped by 5 bases and J by 1 base; unmatched bases: 7. CDR3 length: 15 residues. From germline, CDR1 is SGHVS and CDR2 FNYEAQ. CDR3 protein: CASSHRQGGNTEAFF. The CDR3 nucleotides read TGTGCCAGCAGCCATCGACAGGGTGGGAACACTGAAGCTTTCTTT.

The chain joins TRBV18 to TRBJ2-6; D gene ambiguous. The CDR3 spans 21 residues. Germline CDR1 is KGHSH and CDR2 is LQKENI. V lost 2 bases and J 0 bases, leaving 23 bases between the germline ends. The CDR3 sequence: CASSPIEPAAVIHSGANVLTF. The CDR3 DNA reads TGTGCCAGCTCACCAATCGAGCCCGCGGCGGTCATTCACTCTGGGGCCAACGTCCTGACTTTC. Using reference TRBV18 and TRBJ2-6 for the parts outside the CDR3, the full variable domain is NAGVMQNPRHLVRRRGQEARLRCSPMKGHSHVYWYRQLPEEGLKFMVYLQKENIIDESGMPKERFSAEFPKEGPSILRIQQVVRGDSAAYFCASSPIEPAAVIHSGANVLTFGAGSRLTVL.

This clone has just a few counts. The chain combines TRBV15 with TRBJ1-4, with D possibly matching TRBD1 (5 bases). Germline CDR1 is LNHNV and CDR2 is YYDKDF (reference sequence). This CDR3 spans 15 amino acids. The V end lost 0 bases, the J end lost 5 bases, and 10 bases lay between the germline ends. The CDR3 DNA reads TGTGCCACCAGCAGAGATCAAGGGGTAAATGAAAAACTGTTTTTT. This gives the protein CATSRDQGVNEKLFF.

This clone was found once. The junction differs from germline at one of its ends, possibly a read error. The chain combines TRBV30 with TRBJ2-7; 8 bases fit TRBD2. This CDR3 region has 15 residues. Germline CDR1 reads GTSNPN; CDR2 reads SVGIG (reference sequence). CDR3 sequence reads: CVWSLEREFPYEQYF. The CDR3 nucleotides read TGTGTCTGGAGTCTTGAGCGGGAGTTTCCCTACGAGCAGTACTTC.

This clone was observed many times. This rearrangement joins TRBV6-6 to TRBJ1-1; D is unclear. The CDR3 covers 14 residues. Germline CDR1 and CDR2: MNHNY and SVGAGI (reference sequence). V was clipped by 2 bases and J by 8 bases, with 15 bases between them. The CDR3 region has the DNA TGTGCCAGCAGTTACCCCGGCTCCCAGGAAGAAGCTTTCTTT. Translation gives CASSYPGSQEEAFF.

The chain is built from TRBV7-2 and TRBJ1-3; D uncertain. V was shortened by 2 bases and J by 2 bases, with 10 bases between the two germline ends. Germline V gives CDR1 SGHTA, CDR2 FQGNSA. The CDR3 spans 15 residues. The CDR3 coding sequence is TGTGCCAGCAGCTTAAGAGGTATAGCTGGAAACACCATATATTTT. Encoded protein: CASSLRGIAGNTIYF.

V is TRBV9 and J is TRBJ1-1; no reliable D call. This CDR3 comprises 13 residues. The germline V and J ends were trimmed by 2 bases and 1 base, with 6 bases remaining between them. Germline assignment: CDR1 SGDLS and CDR2 YYNGEE. CDR3 amino acids: CASSVTRNTEAFF. CDR3 bases: TGTGCCAGCAGCGTGACAAGGAACACTGAAGCTTTCTTT.

J is TRBJ2-5 and V is TRBV2, with D possibly TRBD1 on 5 matching bases. The CDR3 is 13 residues long. From germline, CDR1 is SNHLY and CDR2 FYNNEI. V lost 4 bases and J 1 base, leaving 7 bases between the germline ends. CDR3: CASSGGSQETQYF. The CDR3 DNA reads TGTGCCAGCAGTGGGGGCAGCCAAGAGACCCAGTACTTC.

The chain has TRBV11-2 and TRBJ2-7, with D possibly TRBD2 on 7 matching bases. The CDR3 loop spans 16 amino acids. Trimming shortened V by 1 base and J by 3 bases, and 16 bases separated the two germline ends. In germline, CDR1 is SGHAT, CDR2 FQNNGV. The CDR3 DNA sequence: TGTGCCAGCAGCTTAGGGCGGGGGCCTACCCACTACGAGCAGTACTTC. Its translation: CASSLGRGPTHYEQYF.

CDR3 sequence reads: CASSGEGSHTDTQYF. The CDR3 DNA reads as TGTGCCAGCAGCGGGGAGGGGTCTCACACAGATACGCAGTATTTT. The rearrangement joins TRBV5-6 to TRBJ2-3; 7 positions agree with TRBD2. The junction had 7 bases not matched to a gene; V was cut back by 4 bases and J by 2 bases. The CDR3 runs 15 residues. Germline assignment: CDR1 SGHDT and CDR2 YYEEEE.

The chain links TRBV30 to TRBJ1-4; 7 bases are shared with TRBD1. The V segment lost 5 bases and the J segment 5 bases; nucleotides outside the gene matches: 11. This CDR3 has 15 residues. Germline lookup yields CDR1 GTSNPN and CDR2 SVGIG (reference sequence). CDR3 coding DNA: TGTGCCTGGGGTAAAAAGGGACAGTCGAATGAAAAACTGTTTTTT. Translated, it gives CAWGKKGQSNEKLFF.

DNA of the CDR3: TGTGCCAGCAGCTACGTAGGAGGGGGGGGGACCCAGTACTTC. It is translated as CASSYVGGGGTQYF. The V call is TRBV13, the J call TRBJ2-5; tentatively, D is TRBD2 (7 bases). This CDR3 comprises 14 residues. Germline-derived CDR1 and CDR2 are PRHDT and FYEKMQ (reference sequence). With 4 bases removed from V and 7 bases from J, the gap between germline ends came to 16 bases.

The chain employs TRBV27 and TRBJ1-1, with 7 nucleotides matching TRBD1. The CDR3 is 16 amino acids. Losses at the gene ends were 4 bases for V and 4 bases for J; bases not matched to a gene: 12. The germline CDR1 and CDR2 sequences are MNHEY and SMNVEV (reference sequence). As DNA, the CDR3 is TGTGCCAGCAGTTCCCGACCGACAGGGTCGACCACTGAAGCTTTCTTT. Encoded protein: CASSSRPTGSTTEAFF.

The V gene is TRBV19, the J gene TRBJ1-2; weak D call: TRBD1 (5 bases). This CDR3 region has 13 residues. Between the trimmed V and J ends, which lost 3 bases and 4 bases, there was a span of 9 bases. Germline-derived CDR1 and CDR2 are LNHDA and SQIVND (reference sequence). The CDR3 loop is CASSIQGFYGYTF. The CDR3 DNA reads TGTGCCAGTAGTATCCAGGGCTTCTATGGCTACACCTTC.

The chain combines TRBV29-1 with TRBJ2-7; a weak D match, TRBD2 (6 bases). CDR1 is SQVTM, CDR2 ANQGSEA, per germline. The CDR3 length is 14 residues. Trimming removed 5 bases at V and 0 bases at J, with 14 bases between. CDR3: CSVLFRGSSYEQYF. CDR3 DNA: TGCAGCGTTCTGTTTCGGGGGAGCTCCTACGAGCAGTACTTC.

Sample share makes this clone medium-sized. The CDR3 DNA reads TGTGCCAGCAGCTTCGGGAGTTGGAATGAGCAGTTCTTC. Protein: CASSFGSWNEQFF. The chain links TRBV7-2 to TRBJ2-1, with a possible D match to TRBD2 (6 bases). Germline CDR1 and CDR2: SGHTA and FQGNSA. This CDR3 spans 13 amino acids. V was clipped by 3 bases and J by 7 bases, with 10 bases between them.

The chain is built from TRBV9 and TRBJ2-7; 9 bases align to TRBD1. Germline trimming cut 0 bases from V and 3 bases from J; bases unmatched to any gene: 7. The CDR3 has 16 amino acids. CDR1 and CDR2 (germline): SGDLS, YYNGEE. CDR3 coding DNA: TGTGCCAGCAGCGTAGACACCGGGACAGGGAACTACGAGCAGTACTTC. Encoded protein: CASSVDTGTGNYEQYF. The full variable domain, in which reference TRBV9 and TRBJ2-7 provide the parts outside the CDR3, is DSGVTQTPKHLITATGQRVTLRCSPRSGDLSVYWYQQSLDQGLQFLIQYYNGEERAKGNILERFSAQQFPDLHSELNLSSLELGDSALYFCASSVDTGTGNYEQYFGPGTRLTVT.

This sequence joins TRBV9 and TRBJ2-7; 8 nucleotides match TRBD2. V shed 0 bases, J shed 1 base, and the junction held 6 bases outside the gene matches. This CDR3 is built from 16 residues. Germline V CDR1 and CDR2: SGDLS, YYNGEE. The CDR3 nucleotides are TGTGCCAGCAGCGTAGGGGCTAGCGGGTTATCCTACGAGCAGTACTTC. This sequence encodes CASSVGASGLSYEQYF.

V gene TRBV11-1 combines with J gene TRBJ1-4, with 7 bases matching TRBD1. The CDR3 is 13 residues long. V was clipped by 5 bases and J by 7 bases; unmatched bases: 4. CDR1 and CDR2 from the germline V gene are SGHAT and FQDESV (reference sequence). The CDR3 coding sequence is TGTGCCAGCAGCCGTCGGACAGGTGAAAAACTGTTTTTT. This encodes CASSRRTGEKLFF.

This chain uses TRBV29-1 with TRBJ2-7, with D tentatively TRBD1 (6 bases). The V gene lost 4 bases and the J gene lost 7 bases, with 14 bases spanning the gap. The CDR3 length is 12 residues. Germline lookup yields CDR1 SQVTM and CDR2 ANQGSEA. The CDR3 loop is CSVGDTGREQYF. CDR3 coding DNA: TGCAGCGTTGGGGACACGGGTAGGGAGCAGTACTTC.

This chain uses TRBV5-4 with TRBJ2-3; D is uncertain. Trimming shortened V by 0 bases and J by 4 bases, and 12 bases separated the two germline ends. CDR1 SGHNT and CDR2 YYREEE come from the germline V gene (reference sequence). The length of the CDR3 is 15 residues. For the CDR3, the DNA is TGTGCCAGCAGCTTGGCGGTGACTGTGGCAGATACGCAGTATTTT. Protein sequence: CASSLAVTVADTQYF.

The chain uses TRBV10-1 and TRBJ2-2, with a weak D call TRBD1 (7 bases). V gave up 8 bases and J gave up 5 bases, with 12 bases separating them. The CDR3 extends over 13 amino acids. Germline lookup yields CDR1 WNHNN and CDR2 SYGVQD (reference sequence). CDR3 amino acids: CASSQGGTGELFF. In nucleotides, the CDR3 is TGCGCCAGCTCCCAGGGGGGTACCGGGGAGCTGTTTTTT.

This chain links TRBV28 with TRBJ1-4, with D possibly TRBD1 on 6 matching bases. The CDR3 loop spans 15 amino acids. The germline gives CDR1 MDHEN, CDR2 SYDVKM. The V end was cut by 2 bases, the J end by 10 bases, with 17 bases between. CDR3 nucleotides: TGTGCCAGCAGTTTACCCGGACAGCCAACTGGAAAACTGTTTTTT. Translating gives CASSLPGQPTGKLFF.

This clone has just one count. The chain employs TRBV29-1 and TRBJ1-4; D gene ambiguous. The CDR3 covers 14 residues. The germline gives CDR1 SQVTM, CDR2 ANQGSEA. The germline V and J ends were trimmed by 5 bases and 1 base, with 11 bases remaining between them. The CDR3 here is CSVSSAGTNEKLFF. The CDR3 DNA follows: TGCAGCGTTTCCTCAGCAGGAACTAATGAAAAACTGTTTTTT.

The V and J genes are TRBV27 and TRBJ2-1; 8 bases are a match to TRBD1. There are 15 residues in the CDR3. Germline values: CDR1 MNHEY, CDR2 SMNVEV (reference sequence). Losses at the gene ends were 5 bases for V and 8 bases for J; bases not matched to a gene: 11. The CDR3 sequence: CASSPWGQVVDEQFF. In DNA, the CDR3 is TGTGCCAGCAGTCCGTGGGGACAGGTCGTCGATGAGCAGTTCTTC.